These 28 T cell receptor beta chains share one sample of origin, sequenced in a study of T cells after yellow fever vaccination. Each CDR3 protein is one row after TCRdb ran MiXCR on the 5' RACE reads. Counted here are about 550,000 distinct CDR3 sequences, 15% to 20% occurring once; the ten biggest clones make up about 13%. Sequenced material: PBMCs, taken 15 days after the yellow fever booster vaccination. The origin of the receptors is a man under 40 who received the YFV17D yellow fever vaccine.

The CDR3 region is CASSPHGGDGADTQYF. The CDR3 nucleotides are TGTGCCAGCAGCCCCCACGGAGGGGACGGGGCAGATACGCAGTATTTT. This chain connects TRBV9 to TRBJ2-3; tentative D call: TRBD2 (6 bases). Looked up from germline, CDR1 is SGDLS and CDR2 is YYNGEE. With 4 bases removed from V and 4 bases from J, the gap between germline ends came to 19 bases. The CDR3 runs 16 residues.

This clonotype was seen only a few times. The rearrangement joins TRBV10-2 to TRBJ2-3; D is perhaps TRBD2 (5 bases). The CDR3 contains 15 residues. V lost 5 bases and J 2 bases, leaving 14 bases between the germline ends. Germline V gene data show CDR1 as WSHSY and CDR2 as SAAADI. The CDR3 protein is CASSLDGKATDTQYF. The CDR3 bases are TGCGCCAGCAGTCTGGACGGGAAGGCCACAGATACGCAGTATTTT.

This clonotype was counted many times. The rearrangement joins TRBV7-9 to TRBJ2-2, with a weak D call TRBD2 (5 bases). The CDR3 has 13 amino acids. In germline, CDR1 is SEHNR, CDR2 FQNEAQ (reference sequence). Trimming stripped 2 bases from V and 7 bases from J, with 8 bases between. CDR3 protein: CASSLRGGGELFF. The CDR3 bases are TGTGCCAGCAGCTTAAGAGGAGGCGGGGAGCTGTTTTTT.

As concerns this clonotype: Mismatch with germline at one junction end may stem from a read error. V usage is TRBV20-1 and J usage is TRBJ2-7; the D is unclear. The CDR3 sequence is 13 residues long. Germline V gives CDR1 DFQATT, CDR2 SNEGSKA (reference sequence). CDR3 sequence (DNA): TGCAGTGCTAGACTCCCAGTCTCCTACGGGCAGTACTTC. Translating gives CSARLPVSYGQYF.

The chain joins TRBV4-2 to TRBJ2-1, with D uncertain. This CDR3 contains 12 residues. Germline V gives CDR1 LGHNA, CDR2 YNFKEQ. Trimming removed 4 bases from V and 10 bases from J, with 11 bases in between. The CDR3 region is CASSLYTSEQFF. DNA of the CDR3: TGTGCCAGCAGCCTCTATACGAGCGAGCAGTTCTTC.

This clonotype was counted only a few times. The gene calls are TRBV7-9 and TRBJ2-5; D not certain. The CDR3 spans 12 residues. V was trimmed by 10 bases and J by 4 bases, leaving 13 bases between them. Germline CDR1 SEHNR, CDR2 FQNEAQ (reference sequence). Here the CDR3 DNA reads TGTGCCACTTCGACGGGCTCAGAGACCCAGTACTTC. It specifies CATSTGSETQYF.

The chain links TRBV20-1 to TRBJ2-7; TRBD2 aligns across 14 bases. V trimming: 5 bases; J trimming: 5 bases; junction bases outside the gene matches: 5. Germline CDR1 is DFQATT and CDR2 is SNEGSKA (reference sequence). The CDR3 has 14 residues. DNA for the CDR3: TGCAGTGCTCAGGGACTAGCGGGAGAACACGAGCAGTACTTC. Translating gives CSAQGLAGEHEQYF.

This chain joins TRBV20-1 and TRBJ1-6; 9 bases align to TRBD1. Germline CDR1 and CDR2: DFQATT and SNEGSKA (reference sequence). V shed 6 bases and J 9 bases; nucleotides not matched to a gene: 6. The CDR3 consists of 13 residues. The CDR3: CSARDREGSPLHF. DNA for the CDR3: TGCAGTGCCCGGGACAGGGAGGGTTCACCCCTCCACTTT.

CDR3 bases: TGTGCCAGCAGCCTCGGGACTGCCAATCAGCCCCAGCATTTT. This gives the protein CASSLGTANQPQHF. The V gene is TRBV5-6, the J gene TRBJ1-5; a weak D match, TRBD1 (5 bases). CDR1 is SGHDT, CDR2 YYEEEE, per germline. Trimming took 4 bases from V and 3 from J, leaving 11 bases between them. The CDR3 runs 14 residues.

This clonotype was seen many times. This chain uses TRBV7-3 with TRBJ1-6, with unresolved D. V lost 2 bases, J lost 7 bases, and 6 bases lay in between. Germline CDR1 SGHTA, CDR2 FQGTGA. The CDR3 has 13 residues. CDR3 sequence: CASSLDGNSPLHF. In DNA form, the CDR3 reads TGTGCCAGCAGCTTAGACGGGAATTCACCCCTCCACTTT.

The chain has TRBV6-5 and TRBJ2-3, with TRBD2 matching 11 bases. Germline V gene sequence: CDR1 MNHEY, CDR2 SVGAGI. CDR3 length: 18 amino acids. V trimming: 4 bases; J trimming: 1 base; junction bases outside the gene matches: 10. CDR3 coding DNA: TGTGCCAGCAGTTTCCTAGCGGGAGGCCAGTCTGGCACAGATACGCAGTATTTT. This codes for CASSFLAGGQSGTDTQYF.

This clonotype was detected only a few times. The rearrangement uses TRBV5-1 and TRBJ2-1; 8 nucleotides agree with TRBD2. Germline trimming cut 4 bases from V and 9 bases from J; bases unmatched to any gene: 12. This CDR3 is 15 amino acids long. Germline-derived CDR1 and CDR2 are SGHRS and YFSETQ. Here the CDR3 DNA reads TGCGCCAGCAGCATGAGCGGGAGAGGTGAGAGTGAGCAGTTCTTC. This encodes CASSMSGRGESEQFF.

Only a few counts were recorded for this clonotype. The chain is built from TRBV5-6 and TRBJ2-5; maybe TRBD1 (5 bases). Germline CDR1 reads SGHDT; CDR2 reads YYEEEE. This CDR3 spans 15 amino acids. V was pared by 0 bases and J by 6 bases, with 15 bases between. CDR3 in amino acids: CASSLDQGYSKTQYF. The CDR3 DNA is TGTGCCAGCAGCTTGGACCAGGGATATTCAAAGACCCAGTACTTC.

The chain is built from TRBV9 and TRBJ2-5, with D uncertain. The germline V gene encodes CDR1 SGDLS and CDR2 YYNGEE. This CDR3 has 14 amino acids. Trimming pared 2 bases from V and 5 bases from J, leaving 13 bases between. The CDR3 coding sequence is TGTGCCAGCAGCGTCGGGCCCCCGACGGAGACCCAGTACTTC. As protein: CASSVGPPTETQYF.

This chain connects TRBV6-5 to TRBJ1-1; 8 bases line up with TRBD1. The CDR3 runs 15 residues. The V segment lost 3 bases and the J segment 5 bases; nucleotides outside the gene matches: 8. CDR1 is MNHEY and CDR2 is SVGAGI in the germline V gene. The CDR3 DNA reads TGTGCCAGCAGTTATCAGGGGGCGGTACAGACTGAAGCTTTCTTT. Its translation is CASSYQGAVQTEAFF.

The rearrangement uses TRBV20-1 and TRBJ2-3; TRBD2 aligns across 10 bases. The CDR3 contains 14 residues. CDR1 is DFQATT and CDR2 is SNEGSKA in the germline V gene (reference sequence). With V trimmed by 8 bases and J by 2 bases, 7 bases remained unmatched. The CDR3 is CSSSGRASTDTQYF. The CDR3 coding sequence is TGCAGTTCCAGCGGGAGGGCCTCCACAGATACGCAGTATTTT.

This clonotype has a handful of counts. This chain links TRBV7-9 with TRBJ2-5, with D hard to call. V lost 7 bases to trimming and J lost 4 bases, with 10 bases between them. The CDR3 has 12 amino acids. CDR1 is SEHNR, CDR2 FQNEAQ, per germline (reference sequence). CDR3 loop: CASTLTGETQYF. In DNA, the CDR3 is TGTGCCAGCACCCTCACTGGAGAGACCCAGTACTTC.

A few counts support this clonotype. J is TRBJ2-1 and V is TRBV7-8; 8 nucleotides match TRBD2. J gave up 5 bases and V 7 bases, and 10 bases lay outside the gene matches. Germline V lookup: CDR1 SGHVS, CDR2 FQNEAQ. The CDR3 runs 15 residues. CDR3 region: CASILWAGGHNEQFF. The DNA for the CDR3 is TGTGCCAGCATCCTCTGGGCGGGAGGACACAATGAGCAGTTCTTC.

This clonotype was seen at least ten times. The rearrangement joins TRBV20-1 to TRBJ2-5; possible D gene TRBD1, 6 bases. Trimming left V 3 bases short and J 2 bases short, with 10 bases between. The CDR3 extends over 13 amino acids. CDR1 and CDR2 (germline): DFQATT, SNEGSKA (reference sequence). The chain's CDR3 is CSASRGNQETQYF. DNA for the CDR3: TGCAGTGCTAGCAGGGGCAATCAAGAGACCCAGTACTTC.

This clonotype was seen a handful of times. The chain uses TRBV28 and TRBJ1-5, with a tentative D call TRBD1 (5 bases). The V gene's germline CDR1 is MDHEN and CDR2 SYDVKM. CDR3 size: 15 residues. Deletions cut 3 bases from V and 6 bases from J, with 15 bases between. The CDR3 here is CASSLGGFGGQPQHF. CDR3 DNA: TGTGCCAGCAGTTTGGGGGGGTTTGGTGGTCAGCCCCAGCATTTT.

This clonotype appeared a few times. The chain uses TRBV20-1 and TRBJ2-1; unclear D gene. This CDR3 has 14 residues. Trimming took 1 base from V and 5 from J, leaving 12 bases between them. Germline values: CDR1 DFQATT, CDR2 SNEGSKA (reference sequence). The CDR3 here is CSARVPVTHNEQFF. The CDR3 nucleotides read TGCAGTGCTAGAGTGCCAGTTACCCACAATGAGCAGTTCTTC.

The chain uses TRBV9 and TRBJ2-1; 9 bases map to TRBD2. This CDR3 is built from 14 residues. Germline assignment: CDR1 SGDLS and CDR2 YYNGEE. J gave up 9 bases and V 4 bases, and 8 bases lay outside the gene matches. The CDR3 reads CASSTVPGLAEQFF. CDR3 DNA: TGTGCCAGCAGCACCGTCCCGGGACTAGCTGAGCAGTTCTTC. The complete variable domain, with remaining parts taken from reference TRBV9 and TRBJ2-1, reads DSGVTQTPKHLITATGQRVTLRCSPRSGDLSVYWYQQSLDQGLQFLIQYYNGEERAKGNILERFSAQQFPDLHSELNLSSLELGDSALYFCASSTVPGLAEQFFGPGTRLTVL.

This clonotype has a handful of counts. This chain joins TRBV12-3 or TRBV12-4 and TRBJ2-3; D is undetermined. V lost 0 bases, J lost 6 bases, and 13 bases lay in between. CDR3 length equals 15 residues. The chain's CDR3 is CASSLADIPRDTQYF. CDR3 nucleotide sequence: TGTGCCAGCAGTTTAGCCGATATACCGCGGGATACGCAGTATTTT.

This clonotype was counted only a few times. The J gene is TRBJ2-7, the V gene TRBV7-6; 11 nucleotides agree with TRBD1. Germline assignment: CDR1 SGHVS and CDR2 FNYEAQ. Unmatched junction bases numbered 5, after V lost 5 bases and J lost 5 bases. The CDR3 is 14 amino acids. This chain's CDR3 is CASSAWDRGNEQYF. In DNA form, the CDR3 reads TGTGCCAGCAGCGCCTGGGACAGGGGGAACGAGCAGTACTTC.

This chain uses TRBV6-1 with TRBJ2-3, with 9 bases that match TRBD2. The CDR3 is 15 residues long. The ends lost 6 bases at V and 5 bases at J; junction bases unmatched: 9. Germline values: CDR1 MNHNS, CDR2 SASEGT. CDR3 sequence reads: CASSRGSGSGDTQYF. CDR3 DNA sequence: TGTGCCAGCAGCAGGGGTAGCGGGAGCGGAGATACGCAGTATTTT.

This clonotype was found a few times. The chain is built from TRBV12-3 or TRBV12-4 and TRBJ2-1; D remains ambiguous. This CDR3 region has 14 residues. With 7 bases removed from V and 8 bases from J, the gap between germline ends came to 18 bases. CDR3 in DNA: TGTGCCAGCACCCTGGGTAGCTCCGGCGATGAGCAGTTCTTC. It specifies CASTLGSSGDEQFF.

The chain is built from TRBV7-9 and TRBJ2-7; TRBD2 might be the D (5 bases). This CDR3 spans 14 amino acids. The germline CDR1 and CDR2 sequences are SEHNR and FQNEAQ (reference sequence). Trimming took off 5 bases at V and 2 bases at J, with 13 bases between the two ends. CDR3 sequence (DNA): TGTGCCAGCAGCCCGACGACGGGGACCTACGAGCAGTACTTC. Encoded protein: CASSPTTGTYEQYF.

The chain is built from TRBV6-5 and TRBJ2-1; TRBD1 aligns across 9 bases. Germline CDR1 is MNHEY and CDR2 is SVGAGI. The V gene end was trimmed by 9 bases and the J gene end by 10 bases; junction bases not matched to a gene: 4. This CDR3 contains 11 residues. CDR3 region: CARQGAREQFF. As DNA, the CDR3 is TGTGCCAGACAGGGGGCTCGAGAGCAGTTCTTC.